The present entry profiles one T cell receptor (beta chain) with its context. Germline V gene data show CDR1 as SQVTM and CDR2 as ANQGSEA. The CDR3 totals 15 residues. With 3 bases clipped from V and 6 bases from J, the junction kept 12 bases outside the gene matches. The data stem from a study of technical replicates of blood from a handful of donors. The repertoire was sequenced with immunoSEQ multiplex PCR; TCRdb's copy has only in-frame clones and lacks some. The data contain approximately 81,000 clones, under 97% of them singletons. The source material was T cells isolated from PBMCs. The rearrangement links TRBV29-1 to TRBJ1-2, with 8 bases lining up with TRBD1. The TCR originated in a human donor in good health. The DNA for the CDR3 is TGCAGCGTTGAGAAGGCCGCAGGGGGCGATGATGGCTACACCTTC. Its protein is CSVEKAAGGDDGYTF.